Listed below are T cell receptor beta chains from one sample, sequenced in a study of spatial heterogeneity in lung cancer. TCRdb re-analysed the 5' RACE reads in MiXCR, keeping a single row per CDR3 protein. Found here are 20,000 to 30,000 distinct CDR3 sequences, approximately 9% of them singletons; the top ten hold over 7%. Sequenced here: lung tumor tissue, sampled at surgery. The receptors stem from a male donor with early-stage non-small cell lung cancer. The CDR3 runs from the conserved cysteine through the conserved F or W. D genes are given only for firm matches. Size tells how often a clone was seen (once, few, many) or the class of an expanded clone, and some rows leave it out.

v_call	j_call	d_call	clone_size	cdr3_aa	cdr3_nt
TRBV7-2	TRBJ2-5	TRBD2	medium-sized	CASSPGGLQETQYF	TGTGCCAGCAGCCCGGGAGGGCTTCAAGAGACCCAGTACTTC
TRBV3-1	TRBJ2-2	TRBD1	few	CASSQRQGSNTGELFF	TGTGCCAGCAGCCAAAGACAGGGGTCGAACACCGGGGAGCTGTTTTTT
TRBV5-1	TRBJ2-3	TRBD1	many	CASSSTGDRSDTQYF	TGCGCCAGCAGCTCGACAGGGGATCGATCTGATACGCAGTATTTT
TRBV9	TRBJ2-1	.	few	CASSIDQTNEQFF	TGTGCCAGCTCCATTGACCAAACCAATGAGCAGTTCTTC
TRBV5-1	TRBJ2-4	TRBD2	many	CASSTLTSGKNIQYF	TGCGCCAGCAGCACCCTGACTAGCGGGAAAAACATTCAGTACTTC
TRBV28	TRBJ1-5	.	many	CASRGGLSSNQPQHF	TGTGCCAGCAGAGGGGGGTTGAGTAGCAATCAGCCCCAGCATTTT
TRBV7-9	TRBJ2-5	TRBD2	.	CASSPGLAGRSETQYF	TGTGCCAGCAGCCCAGGACTAGCGGGACGGTCAGAGACCCAGTACTTC
TRBV7-2	TRBJ2-4	TRBD2	.	CASSFVAGGSQLGRYIQYF	TGTGCCAGCAGCTTCGTAGCGGGGGGCTCCCAACTAGGGCGTTACATTCAGTACTTC
TRBV7-2	TRBJ1-6	.	many	CASSPGKGSTLHF	TGTGCCAGCAGCCCCGGAAAGGGATCTACCCTCCACTTT
TRBV10-3	TRBJ2-2	.	many	CAISDPNWRGKDGELFF	TGTGCCATCAGTGACCCTAACTGGCGCGGGAAGGACGGGGAGCTGTTTTTT
TRBV6-5	TRBJ2-6	.	.	CASSYSKGMSGANVLTF	TGTGCCAGCAGTTACTCGAAGGGGATGTCTGGGGCCAACGTCCTGACTTTC
TRBV7-9	TRBJ1-1	.	.	CASSLGFGLNTEAFF	TGTGCCAGCAGCTTAGGTTTCGGGTTGAACACTGAAGCTTTCTTT
TRBV20-1	TRBJ2-5	.	.	CSARLSGEETQYF	TGCAGTGCTAGACTCTCAGGAGAAGAGACCCAGTACTTC
TRBV6-5	TRBJ1-1	.	.	CASSAVGMMNTEAFF	TGTGCCAGCAGCGCGGTCGGCATGATGAACACTGAAGCTTTCTTT
TRBV6-5	TRBJ1-4	.	.	CASSYSKVATNEKLFF	TGTGCCAGCAGTTACTCGAAGGTCGCAACTAATGAAAAACTGTTTTTT
TRBV6-2/TRBV6-3	TRBJ2-3	.	many	CASSLGRESTDTQYF	TGTGCCAGCAGCCTGGGTCGGGAGAGCACAGATACGCAGTATTTT
TRBV29-1	TRBJ2-7	TRBD1	few	CSVEDPGTGGYEQYF	TGCAGCGTTGAAGATCCTGGGACAGGGGGCTACGAGCAGTACTTC
TRBV7-3	TRBJ1-5	.	many	CASSPHGISNQPQHF	TGTGCCAGCAGCCCACACGGGATTAGCAATCAGCCCCAGCATTTT
TRBV28	TRBJ2-4	.	many	CASTGTPAKNIQYF	TGTGCCAGTACCGGGACACCCGCCAAAAACATTCAGTACTTC
TRBV3-1	TRBJ2-7	TRBD1	.	CASSLSRTGSYEQYF	TGTGCCAGCAGCCTTTCGCGGACAGGGAGCTACGAGCAGTACTTC
TRBV18	TRBJ2-2	.	many	CASSPGYSNTGELFF	TGTGCCAGCTCCCCAGGCTACTCGAACACCGGGGAGCTGTTTTTT
TRBV28	TRBJ2-4	.	few	CASSLGMTNIQYF	TGTGCCAGCAGTCTAGGGATGACGAACATTCAGTACTTC
TRBV20-1	TRBJ2-1	TRBD2	few	CSARGTSVGNEQFF	TGCAGTGCTAGGGGGACTAGCGTTGGGAATGAGCAGTTCTTC
TRBV4-2	TRBJ2-1	TRBD2	many	CASSHLLRRSGTSGYNEQFF	TGTGCCAGCAGCCACCTCTTAAGGAGATCCGGGACTAGCGGCTACAATGAGCAGTTCTTC
TRBV25-1	TRBJ2-1	TRBD1	medium-sized	CASGLQGAYNEQFF	TGTGCCAGCGGCCTGCAGGGGGCGTACAATGAGCAGTTCTTC
TRBV20-1	TRBJ2-1	TRBD2	many	CSARVGTSGYNEQFF	TGCAGTGCTAGAGTAGGGACTAGCGGCTACAATGAGCAGTTCTTC
TRBV5-1	TRBJ2-1	.	many	CASSLGDGYNEQFF	TGCGCCAGCAGCTTGGGGGACGGATACAATGAGCAGTTCTTC
TRBV6-6	TRBJ2-1	TRBD2	.	CAINPGTSGRLTHNEQFF	TGTGCCATCAACCCCGGGACTAGCGGGAGACTAACCCACAATGAGCAGTTCTTC
TRBV19	TRBJ1-2	TRBD1	few	CASTIHEGGAGGYTF	TGTGCCAGTACTATCCACGAAGGGGGCGCAGGTGGCTACACCTTC
TRBV2	TRBJ2-1	.	many	CASRRSGDFYEQFF	TGTGCCAGCAGACGTTCGGGAGATTTTTATGAGCAGTTCTTC
TRBV6-5	TRBJ1-6	.	.	CASSYGLPMGETYNSPLHF	TGTGCCAGCAGTTACGGGCTCCCCATGGGAGAGACCTATAATTCACCCCTCCACTTT
TRBV3-1	TRBJ2-1	TRBD1	.	CASSRRDRGHEQFF	TGTGCCAGCAGCCGCCGGGACAGGGGCCATGAGCAGTTCTTC
TRBV20-1	TRBJ1-5	.	many	CSARQGNQPQHF	TGCAGTGCTAGACAGGGCAATCAGCCCCAGCATTTT
TRBV20-1	TRBJ1-2	.	many	CSSERDYGYTF	TGCAGTTCAGAAAGGGATTATGGCTACACCTTC
TRBV12-3/TRBV12-4	TRBJ2-1	.	many	CASSLPRTDGMRNEQFF	TGTGCCAGCAGCTTACCTCGGACGGATGGGATGAGGAATGAGCAGTTCTTC
TRBV5-1	TRBJ2-7	.	many	CASSLFHRVGLINEQYF	TGCGCCAGCAGCTTGTTTCATAGGGTCGGTCTAATCAACGAGCAGTACTTC
TRBV24-1	TRBJ2-3	.	many	CATSEMDSRSTDTQYF	TGTGCCACCAGTGAGATGGACAGCAGGAGCACAGATACGCAGTATTTT
TRBV27	TRBJ2-7	TRBD2	large	CASTGGGYEQYF	TGTGCCAGCACGGGGGGGGGCTACGAGCAGTACTTC
TRBV10-3	TRBJ2-5	.	few	CAISDAGRAKETQYF	TGTGCCATCAGTGATGCGGGCCGTGCCAAAGAGACCCAGTACTTC
TRBV7-8	TRBJ1-6	.	few	CASSPDPSSYNSPLHF	TGTGCCAGCAGCCCCGACCCAAGCTCCTATAATTCACCCCTCCACTTT
TRBV12-3/TRBV12-4	TRBJ2-3	.	many	CASSLDHRDTQYF	TGTGCCAGCAGTTTAGATCATCGGGATACGCAGTATTTT
TRBV9	TRBJ2-5	TRBD2	many	CASSALAERGTQYF	TGTGCCAGCAGCGCACTAGCGGAGAGGGGGACCCAGTACTTC
TRBV5-1	TRBJ2-1	.	many	CASSPGTAVNEQFF	TGCGCCAGCAGCCCGGGAACGGCAGTCAATGAGCAGTTCTTC
TRBV28	TRBJ2-3	.	many	CASSPLPIGGRTDTQYF	TGTGCCAGCAGTCCCCTTCCGATAGGGGGTAGGACAGATACGCAGTATTTT
TRBV3-1	TRBJ2-4	.	many	CASRWGGQNIQYF	TGTGCCAGCAGGTGGGGGGGCCAAAACATTCAGTACTTC
TRBV20-1	TRBJ1-5	.	.	CSAAGGARSNQPQHF	TGCAGTGCGGCGGGGGGGGCCAGGTCCAATCAGCCCCAGCATTTT
TRBV4-3	TRBJ2-1	.	medium-sized	CASSQHRLVSGNEQFF	TGCGCCAGCAGCCAACATCGGCTAGTTAGTGGCAATGAGCAGTTCTTC
TRBV11-2	TRBJ2-2	TRBD2	.	CASSREGTGELFF	TGTGCCAGCAGCCGGGAGGGTACCGGGGAGCTGTTTTTT
TRBV7-2	TRBJ2-5	TRBD1	few	CASSATGGDETQYF	TGTGCCAGCAGCGCCACAGGGGGCGATGAGACCCAGTACTTC
TRBV28	TRBJ1-1	.	.	CASSPAQLGGYAFF	TGTGCCAGCAGTCCAGCCCAACTGGGAGGATATGCTTTCTTT
TRBV7-9	TRBJ2-7	TRBD1	many	CASSRDRDEQYF	TGTGCCAGCAGCCGCGACAGGGACGAGCAGTACTTC
TRBV15	TRBJ2-3	TRBD1	many	CATSRDMSGGDTQYF	TGTGCCACCAGCAGAGATATGTCAGGGGGAGATACGCAGTATTTT
TRBV20-1	TRBJ2-3	.	many	CSATGAEDTQYF	TGCAGTGCTACAGGGGCTGAGGATACGCAGTATTTT
TRBV24-1	TRBJ2-7	.	.	CATSMGAAIYEQYF	TGTGCCACCAGTATGGGGGCGGCAATCTACGAGCAGTACTTC
TRBV20-1	TRBJ2-7	TRBD2	few	CSAMRLAGEFYEQYF	TGCAGTGCTATGAGACTAGCGGGAGAGTTCTACGAGCAGTACTTC